The entry below gives a single TCR beta chain sequence along with its context. The donors were all Caucasian adults (living in Nashville, Tennessee). This sample was included in a study of shared clonotypes between healthy human individuals. Data came from immunoSEQ multiplex PCR; TCRdb stores just in-frame clones and leaves some out. This table has around 500,000 clones, around 75% appearing once. Sequencing was performed on PBMCs. This receptor was obtained from a middle-aged woman in good health. Some clones in this sample may be carry-over from other donors' samples.

The CDR3 region is CASRPPGLAGETRSYNEQFF. The CDR3 bases are TGTGCCAGCAGGCCCCCGGGACTAGCGGGAGAAACCCGCTCCTACAATGAGCAGTTCTTC. J is TRBJ2-1 and V is TRBV27, with 14 bases fitting TRBD2. Germline loops: CDR1 MNHEY, CDR2 SMNVEV (reference sequence). V gave up 6 bases and J gave up 0 bases; unmatched junction bases: 13. The CDR3 runs 20 residues.